A selection of T cell receptor beta chains follows, all from one sample in a study of regulatory T cells in long-lasting Graves disease. TCRdb processed the multiplex PCR reads anew with MiXCR; each CDR3 protein has one entry. The data contain some 250,000 distinct CDR3 sequences, approximately 20% of them singletons. This same sample was also taken into another study, of T cells in Graves' hyperthyroidism and ophthalmopathy.

This material consisted of peripheral blood mononuclear cells (PBMCs), taken at new diagnosis, from a patient treated with antithyroid drugs. All receptors derive from a woman between 25 and 40 years old with Graves disease. Each CDR3 is given with its conserved first and last residue. A D gene is named only where the DNA matches it firmly. Not all rows give a size; the values are once, few, many and, for expanded clones, a class.

. | TRBJ2-1 | TRBV12-3/TRBV12-4 | . | TGTGCCAGCACCGGGACACGGGACTATGAGCAGTTCTTC | CASTGTRDYEQFF
TRBD1 | TRBJ1-1 | TRBV5-1 | many | TGCGCCAGCAGCTTGCCGGGACAGGTTACTGAAGCTTTCTTT | CASSLPGQVTEAFF
. | TRBJ2-3 | TRBV15 | many | TGTGCCACCAGCGCTCGTGTTACGGATACGCAGTATTTT | CATSARVTDTQYF
. | TRBJ1-5 | TRBV2 | many | TGTGCCACCTCTACAGGGAAATGGAGCAATCAGCCCCAGCATTTT | CATSTGKWSNQPQHF
TRBD1 | TRBJ2-1 | TRBV19 | few | TGTGCCAGTAGAGCCGGGACAGGGGAGCACAATGAGCAGTTCTTC | CASRAGTGEHNEQFF
. | TRBJ2-7 | TRBV20-1 | many | TGCAGTGCTAGCCGGCGCGCCTACGAGCAGTACTTC | CSASRRAYEQYF
. | TRBJ1-2 | TRBV18 | . | TGTGCCAGCCCACCGGCAGGCGTCGGGGGCGAAACGTTTGGCTACACCTTC | CASPPAGVGGETFGYTF
. | TRBJ1-2 | TRBV6-9 | many | TGTGCCAGCAGTTACCGACGGGGCTCAAACTATGGCTACACCTTC | CASSYRRGSNYGYTF
. | TRBJ1-1 | TRBV6-1 | many | TGTGCCAGCAGTGTACAGGGTTACACTGAAGCTTTCTTT | CASSVQGYTEAFF
. | TRBJ1-2 | TRBV12-3/TRBV12-4 | many | TGTGCCAGCAGTTTAGCGCTGGTCTCGGACTATGGCTACACCTTC | CASSLALVSDYGYTF
TRBD2 | TRBJ2-1 | TRBV15 | . | TGTGCCACCAGCAGGGATAGCGGGGGGGCTTACAATGAGCAGTTCTTC | CATSRDSGGAYNEQFF
TRBD1 | TRBJ1-1 | TRBV7-9 | many | TGTGCCAGCAGGCCCGGGACAGTGAACCCTGAAGCTTTCTTT | CASRPGTVNPEAFF
TRBD1 | TRBJ2-7 | TRBV7-2 | many | TGTGCCAGCAGCCTGACAGGGGGCCATCACGAGCAGTACTTC | CASSLTGGHHEQYF
TRBD2 | TRBJ2-1 | TRBV7-9 | many | TGTGCCAGCAGCCATACCGGCGGGGGTAGCAATGAGCAGTTCTTC | CASSHTGGGSNEQFF
TRBD2 | TRBJ2-3 | TRBV5-1 | many | TGCGCCAGCAGCTGGAATCCGGGACTAGCAAGCACAGATACGCAGTATTTT | CASSWNPGLASTDTQYF
. | TRBJ1-1 | TRBV2 | . | TGTGCCAGCAGCTACGAGGTACGATCGAACACTGAAGCTTTCTTT | CASSYEVRSNTEAFF
TRBD1 | TRBJ1-2 | TRBV29-1 | many | TGCAGCGCAGACGACAGGGAATATGGCTACACCTTC | CSADDREYGYTF
. | TRBJ1-6 | TRBV6-2/TRBV6-3 | few | TGTGCCAGCAGCTCCCCGGACGCCTACTCCTATAATTCACCCCTCCACTTT | CASSSPDAYSYNSPLHF
. | TRBJ2-5 | TRBV3-1 | many | TGTGCCAGCAGCCATCCCTGGTTGGGAGAGACCCAGTACTTC | CASSHPWLGETQYF
. | TRBJ1-5 | TRBV3-1 | many | TGTGCCAGCAGCCGGGCAGTCAATCAGCCCCAGCATTTT | CASSRAVNQPQHF
. | TRBJ1-2 | TRBV12-3/TRBV12-4 | many | TGTGCCAGCAGTGACCCCCCGAGGGGGAACTATGGCTACACCTTC | CASSDPPRGNYGYTF
TRBD1 | TRBJ1-6 | TRBV6-1 | once | TGTGCCAGCACCCAGGGGGGGTATAATTCACCCCTCCACTTT | CASTQGGYNSPLHF
. | TRBJ1-4 | TRBV7-2 | many | TGTGCCAGCAGCACAGGGAATGTTTATGAAAAACTGTTTTTT | CASSTGNVYEKLFF
. | TRBJ2-7 | TRBV5-1 | many | TGCGCCAGCAGCCCTCGAATCTTCGAGCAGTACTTC | CASSPRIFEQYF
. | TRBJ1-2 | TRBV6-1 | many | TGTGCCAGCAGCATAAGGACCGAGGGTTATGGCTACACCTTC | CASSIRTEGYGYTF
. | TRBJ1-4 | TRBV14 | few | TGTGCCAGCAGCCAAGAAACTGGGGAGAAAAAACTGTTTTTT | CASSQETGEKKLFF
. | TRBJ2-7 | TRBV5-1 | many | TGCGCCAGCAGCTTGGACGAGCAGTACTTC | CASSLDEQYF
. | TRBJ2-7 | TRBV13 | many | TGTGCCAGCAGCTTATTCCAAGACGGCTATACCTACAAGCAGTACTTC | CASSLFQDGYTYKQYF
. | TRBJ2-5 | TRBV28 | many | TGTGCCACCCACGGGACGGTGTCGTACCAAGAGACCCAGTACTTC | CATHGTVSYQETQYF
TRBD2 | TRBJ2-1 | TRBV5-6 | many | TGTGCCAGCAGATACGGACTAGCGGGCCACAATGAGCAGTTCTTC | CASRYGLAGHNEQFF
TRBD1 | TRBJ2-2 | TRBV7-6 | many | TGTGCCAGCGGACAGGGAACCCCGAACACCGGGGAGCTGTTTTTT | CASGQGTPNTGELFF
. | TRBJ1-6 | TRBV5-1 | many | TGCGCCAGCAGCTCGTCACCTCGAGGGAGAGGGAATTCACCCCTCCACTTT | CASSSSPRGRGNSPLHF
. | TRBJ2-5 | TRBV20-1 | few | TGCAGTGCTCCGGAACAGGGATGGGAGACCCAGTACTTC | CSAPEQGWETQYF
TRBD1 | TRBJ2-1 | TRBV6-2/TRBV6-3 | many | TGTGCCAGCATACCCGGGACAGGGGCAGGGTCTCGCTACAATGAGCAGTTCTTC | CASIPGTGAGSRYNEQFF
. | TRBJ2-1 | TRBV4-2 | . | TGTGCCAGCAGCCTTAATAGTGAGCAGTTCTTC | CASSLNSEQFF
. | TRBJ1-5 | TRBV28 | many | TGTGCCAGCCTCGGTGGGGGGGCTGGCAATCAGCCCCAGCATTTT | CASLGGGAGNQPQHF
. | TRBJ2-5 | TRBV6-2/TRBV6-3 | many | TGTGCCAGCAAACAGACGATTCAAGAGACCCAGTACTTC | CASKQTIQETQYF
. | TRBJ1-5 | TRBV12-3/TRBV12-4 | many | TGTGCCAGCAAGGTGAATAGCAATCAGCCCCAGCATTTT | CASKVNSNQPQHF
. | TRBJ2-1 | TRBV4-1 | . | TGCGCCAGCAGCCGGGAAGGATCCTACAATGAGCAGTTCTTC | CASSREGSYNEQFF
. | TRBJ2-4 | TRBV4-1 | many | TGCGCCAGCAGCCATGTCGGACAAATGGTAGCCAAAAACATTCAGTACTTC | CASSHVGQMVAKNIQYF
. | TRBJ1-2 | TRBV2 | many | TGTGCCAGCAGGGGGCTATACGGACGGTACTATGGCTACACCTTC | CASRGLYGRYYGYTF
. | TRBJ2-2 | TRBV7-2 | many | TGTGCCAGCAGCTTAGCCGTTCTCACCGGGGAGCTGTTTTTT | CASSLAVLTGELFF
. | TRBJ1-2 | TRBV14 | few | TGTGCCAGCAGCCCCGGGGGGGCGCGCTATGGCTACACCTTC | CASSPGGARYGYTF
TRBD2 | TRBJ2-5 | TRBV6-2/TRBV6-3 | . | TGTGCCAGCAGCGCTCCGGGGGGAGAGACCCAGTACTTC | CASSAPGGETQYF
TRBD1 | TRBJ2-5 | TRBV5-6 | many | TGTGCCAGCAGCTGGGACAGGGAGGGGGAGACCCAGTACTTC | CASSWDREGETQYF
TRBD1 | TRBJ1-2 | TRBV7-9 | many | TGTGCCAGCAGCTTAGAACAGGGGTATGCCTATGGCTACACCTTC | CASSLEQGYAYGYTF
. | TRBJ1-1 | TRBV20-1 | many | TGCAGTGCTCGTACCCTAATGGTCACTGAAGCTTTCTTT | CSARTLMVTEAFF
. | TRBJ1-2 | TRBV7-9 | . | TGTGCCAGCAGCTTAATTTACAGTGGAACTGGTGGCTACACCTTC | CASSLIYSGTGGYTF
. | TRBJ1-1 | TRBV12-3/TRBV12-4 | many | TGTGCCAGCAGTCGGACAGTGAACACTGAAGCTTTCTTT | CASSRTVNTEAFF
TRBD2 | TRBJ2-1 | TRBV15 | . | TGTGCCACCAGCAGAGATCCGGGAGGGACTTACCGGAATGAGCAGTCCTTC | CATSRDPGGTYRNEQSF
. | TRBJ1-2 | TRBV12-3/TRBV12-4 | once | TGTGCCAGCAGTTTAAAGGGGACGGGTGGCTACACCTTC | CASSLKGTGGYTF
TRBD1 | TRBJ2-6 | TRBV12-3/TRBV12-4 | many | TGTGCCAGCAGTTCGGACAGGGGCGCCGGGGCCAACGTCCTGACTTTC | CASSSDRGAGANVLTF
. | TRBJ1-2 | TRBV20-1 | many | TGCAGTGCTAGCTACCTGGAAGGCTACACCTTC | CSASYLEGYTF
. | TRBJ1-5 | TRBV12-3/TRBV12-4 | many | TGTGCCAGCAGTTCCGGGACCGACAATCAGCCCCAGCATTTT | CASSSGTDNQPQHF
. | TRBJ1-3 | TRBV2 | many | TGTGCCAGCAGTGGTCCAACTGGAAACACCATATATTTT | CASSGPTGNTIYF